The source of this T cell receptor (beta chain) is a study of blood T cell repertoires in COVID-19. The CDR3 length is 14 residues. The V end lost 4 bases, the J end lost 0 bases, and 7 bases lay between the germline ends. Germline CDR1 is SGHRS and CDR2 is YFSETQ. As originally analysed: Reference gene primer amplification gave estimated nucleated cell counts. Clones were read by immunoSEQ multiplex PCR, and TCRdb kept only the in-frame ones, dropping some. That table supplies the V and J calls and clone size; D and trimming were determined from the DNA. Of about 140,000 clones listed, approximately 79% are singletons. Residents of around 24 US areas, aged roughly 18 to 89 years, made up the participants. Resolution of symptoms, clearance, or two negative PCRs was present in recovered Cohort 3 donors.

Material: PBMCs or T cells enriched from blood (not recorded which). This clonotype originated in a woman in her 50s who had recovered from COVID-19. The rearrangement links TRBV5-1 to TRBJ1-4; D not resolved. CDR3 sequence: CASSPDSTNEKLFF. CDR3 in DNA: TGCGCCAGCAGCCCGGACTCAACTAATGAAAAACTGTTTTTT.